This paragraph reports one TCR beta chain. These data belong to a study of T-cell memory formation after mild COVID-19. TCRdb itself ran the 5' RACE reads through MiXCR, one entry per CDR3 protein. This repertoire shows approximately 570,000 distinct CDR3 sequences, about a sixth found once; its top ten account for 12%. Sequenced sample: PBMCs or a T cell subset sorted from them (not recorded which). The receptor comes from an adult woman who had mild COVID-19 (a few samples of this study predate the infection). Cell type and time point are not known.

The CDR3 DNA is TGTGCCAGCAGCGTAGCGGTAGCGGGGGGCACAGATACGCAGTATTTT. Translated, it gives CASSVAVAGGTDTQYF. This sequence joins TRBV9 and TRBJ2-3, with 9 positions matching TRBD2. CDR1 and CDR2 from the germline V gene are SGDLS and YYNGEE. This CDR3 spans 16 amino acids. Trimming removed 0 bases from V and 1 base from J; junction bases left unmatched: 3.